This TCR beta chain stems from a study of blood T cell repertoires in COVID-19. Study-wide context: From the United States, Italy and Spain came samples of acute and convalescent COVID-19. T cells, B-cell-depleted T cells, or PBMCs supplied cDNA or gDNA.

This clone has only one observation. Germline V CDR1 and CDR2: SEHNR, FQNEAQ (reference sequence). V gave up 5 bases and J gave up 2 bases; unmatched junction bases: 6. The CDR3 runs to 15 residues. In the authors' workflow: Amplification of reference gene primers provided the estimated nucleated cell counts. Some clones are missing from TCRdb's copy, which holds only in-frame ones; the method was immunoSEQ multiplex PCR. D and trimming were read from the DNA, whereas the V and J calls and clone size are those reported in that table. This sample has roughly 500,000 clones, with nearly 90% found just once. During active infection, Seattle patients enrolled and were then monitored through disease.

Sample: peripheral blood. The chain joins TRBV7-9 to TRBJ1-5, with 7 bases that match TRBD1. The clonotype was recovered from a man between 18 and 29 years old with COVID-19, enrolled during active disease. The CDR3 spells CASSPRDSGNQPQHF. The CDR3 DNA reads TGTGCCAGCAGCCCGAGGGACAGTGGCAATCAGCCCCAGCATTTT. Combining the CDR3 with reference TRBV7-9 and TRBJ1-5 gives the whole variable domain DTGVSQNPRHKITKRGQNVTFRCDPISEHNRLYWYRQTLGQGPEFLTYFQNEAQLEKSRLLSDRFSAERPKGSFSTLEIQRTEQGDSAMYLCASSPRDSGNQPQHFGDGTRLSIL.